This T cell receptor beta chain is drawn from a study of response to subunit inactivated influenza vaccine. The germline V and J ends were trimmed by 4 bases and 4 bases, with 7 bases remaining between them. Germline CDR1 SGHTA, CDR2 FQGNSA. The CDR3 has 13 residues. Overall study results and limits: Authors suggested that a seasonal influenza vaccination recruits few new T cells each time.

Notes on this clonotype: The antigen remains undetermined.

TCRdb independently ran MiXCR on the RT-PCR reads; one entry per CDR3 protein. The data contain a few hundred thousand distinct CDR3 sequences, just over 20% of them singletons. The receptor was derived from a man between 50 and 75 years old who received an inactivated influenza vaccine. This chain connects TRBV7-2 to TRBJ2-2; D gene unclear. The sample consisted of PBMCs from blood, taken 21 months after vaccination. CDR3 sequence reads: CASSSEVTGELFF. CDR3 in DNA: TGTGCCAGCAGCTCCGAGGTCACCGGGGAGCTGTTTTTT.